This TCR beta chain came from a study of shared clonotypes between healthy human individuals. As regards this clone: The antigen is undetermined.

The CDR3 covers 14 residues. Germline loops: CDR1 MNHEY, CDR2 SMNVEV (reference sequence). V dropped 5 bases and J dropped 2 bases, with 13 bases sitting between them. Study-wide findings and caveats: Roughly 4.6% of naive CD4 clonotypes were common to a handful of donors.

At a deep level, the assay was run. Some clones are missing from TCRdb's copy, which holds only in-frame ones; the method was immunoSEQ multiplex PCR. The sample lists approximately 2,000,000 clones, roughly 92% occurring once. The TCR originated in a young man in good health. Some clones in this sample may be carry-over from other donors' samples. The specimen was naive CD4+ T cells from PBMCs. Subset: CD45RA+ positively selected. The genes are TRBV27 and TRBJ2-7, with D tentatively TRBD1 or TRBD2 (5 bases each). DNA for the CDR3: TGTGCCAGCAGTCTCCGGGACGTTACCTACGAGCAGTACTTC. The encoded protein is CASSLRDVTYEQYF.